The clone carrying this T cell receptor (beta chain) has only one observation. These data belong to a study of blood T cell repertoires in COVID-19. Study overall: Samples of COVID-19 (acute and convalescent) were obtained from the United States, Italy and Spain.

Per the original data handling: Nucleated cell number was recorded as an estimate derived from reference gene primer amplification. Repertoires were generated with immunoSEQ multiplex PCR, while TCRdb's copy carries only in-frame clones and drops some. That table furnishes V, J and clone size, whereas the DNA furnished D and trimming. The sample yields some 100,000 clones, around four fifths seen once. The sequence came from a human donor in a cohort sampled during active COVID-19. Sequencing was done on a sample of peripheral blood.

CDR3 sequence: CASSLGTLNEQFF. The CDR3 DNA is TGTGCCAGCTCCCTCGGGACTCTCAATGAGCAGTTCTTC. V and J are TRBV6-5 and TRBJ2-1, with D tentatively TRBD2 (6 bases). The ends were cut back, 8 bases at V and 6 bases at J, with 14 bases in the middle. Germline V gives CDR1 MNHEY, CDR2 SVGAGI. The CDR3 loop spans 13 amino acids.